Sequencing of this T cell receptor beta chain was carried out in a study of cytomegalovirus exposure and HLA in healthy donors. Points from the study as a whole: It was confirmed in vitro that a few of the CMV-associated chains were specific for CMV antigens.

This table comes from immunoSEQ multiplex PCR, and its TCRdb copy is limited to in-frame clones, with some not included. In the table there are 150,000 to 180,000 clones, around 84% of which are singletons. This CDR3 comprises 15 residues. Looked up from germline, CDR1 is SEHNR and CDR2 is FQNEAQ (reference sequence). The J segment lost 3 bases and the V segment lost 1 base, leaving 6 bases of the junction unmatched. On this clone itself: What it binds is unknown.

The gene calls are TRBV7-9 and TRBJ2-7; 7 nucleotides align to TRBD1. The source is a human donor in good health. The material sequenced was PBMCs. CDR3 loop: CASSLDAGGIYEQYF. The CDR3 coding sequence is TGTGCCAGCAGCTTAGATGCAGGGGGTATCTACGAGCAGTACTTC.